The clone carrying this T cell receptor beta chain was found a few times. Antigen: not known. The data were obtained in a study of T cell repertoires in cytomegalovirus infection. Overall study context: The study used recently identified HLA-C-restricted and well-studied HLA-B-restricted CMV epitopes.

One entry per CDR3 protein, called by TCRdb with MiXCR from the reads. The repertoire has hundreds of thousands of distinct CDR3 sequences, around a third of them found once; the top ten carry around an eighth. With 5 bases clipped from V and 4 bases from J, the junction kept 4 bases outside the gene matches. The CDR3 totals 13 residues. Germline V gene lookup returns CDR1 SGHTA and CDR2 FQGTGA. The clonotype was recovered from a human donor in good health (CMV status not recorded). Some clones in this sample may be carry-over from other donors' samples. The chain recombines TRBV7-3 with TRBJ1-2, with 7 bases matching TRBD1. The sequenced sample was cultured CD8+ T cells from PBMCs, obtained from culture after CMV antigen stimulation. The CDR3, as DNA: TGTGCCAGCAGCGCCCCAGGGGGCTATGGCTACACCTTC. Amino acid sequence: CASSAPGGYGYTF.